This T cell receptor (beta chain) is drawn from a study of blood T cell repertoires in COVID-19. Looking at the study overall: Acute and convalescent COVID-19 samples came from the United States, Italy and Spain.

V was cut by 4 bases and J by 2 bases, with 12 bases left in between. The germline CDR1 and CDR2 sequences are GTSNPN and SVGIG (reference sequence). This CDR3 contains 13 residues. TCRdb's copy holds only in-frame clones and misses some; the assay was immunoSEQ multiplex PCR. The sample lists about 280,000 clones, around 90% occurring once. The V gene is TRBV30, the J gene TRBJ2-7, with TRBD1 as a possible D gene (6 bases). This clonotype was obtained from a woman in her 30s with acute COVID-19. The sample was PBMCs or T cells enriched from blood (not recorded which). Here the CDR3 reads CAWTAQGTYEQYF. The CDR3 region has the DNA TGTGCCTGGACGGCACAGGGAACCTACGAGCAGTACTTC.